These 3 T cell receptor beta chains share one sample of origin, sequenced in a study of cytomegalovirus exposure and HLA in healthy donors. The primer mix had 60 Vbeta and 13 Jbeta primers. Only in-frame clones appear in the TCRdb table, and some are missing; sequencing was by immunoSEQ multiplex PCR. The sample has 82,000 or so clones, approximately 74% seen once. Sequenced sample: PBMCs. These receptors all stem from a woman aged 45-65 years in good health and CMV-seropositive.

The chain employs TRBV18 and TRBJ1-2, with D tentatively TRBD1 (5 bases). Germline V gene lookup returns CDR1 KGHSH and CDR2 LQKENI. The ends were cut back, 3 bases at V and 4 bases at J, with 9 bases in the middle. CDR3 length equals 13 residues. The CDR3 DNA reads TGTGCCAGCTCACCTGGAGGGGCCTATGGCTACACCTTC. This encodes CASSPGGAYGYTF.

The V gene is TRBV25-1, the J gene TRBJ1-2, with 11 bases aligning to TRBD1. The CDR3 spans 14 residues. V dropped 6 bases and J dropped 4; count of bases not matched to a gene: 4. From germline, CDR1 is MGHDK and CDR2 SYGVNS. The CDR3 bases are TGTGCCAGCAGGGGACAGGGGGGGGGCTATGGCTACACCTTC. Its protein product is CASRGQGGGYGYTF.

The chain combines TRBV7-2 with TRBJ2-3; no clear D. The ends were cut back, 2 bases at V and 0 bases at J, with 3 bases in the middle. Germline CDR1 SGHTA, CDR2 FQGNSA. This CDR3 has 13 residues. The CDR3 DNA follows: TGTGCCAGCAGCTTATCTAGCACAGATACGCAGTATTTT. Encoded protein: CASSLSSTDTQYF.